This T cell receptor (beta chain) was identified during a study of blood T cell repertoires in COVID-19. The data were produced by immunoSEQ multiplex PCR, yet TCRdb's version contains in-frame clones alone and is incomplete. The data show around 100,000 clones, about nine tenths seen once. The sample was peripheral blood. The TCR was taken from a man aged 45 to 65 with acute or convalescent COVID-19.

DNA of the CDR3: TGTGCCAGCAGCGTAGGGGGAGGACGCTACGAGCAGTACTTC. Its protein is CASSVGGGRYEQYF. The chain employs TRBV9 and TRBJ2-7; D perhaps matches TRBD2 (6 bases). Trimming took off 0 bases at V and 3 bases at J, with 10 bases between the two ends. The CDR3 has 14 residues. The germline CDR1 and CDR2 sequences are SGDLS and YYNGEE.